This T cell receptor beta chain was profiled in a study of T cells in Graves' hyperthyroidism and ophthalmopathy. Ten or more counts support this clonotype. RNA transcripts served as the template for amplifying TCR beta CDR3 regions. HTBI primers were used for first-round RT-PCR of the TCR CDR3. TCRdb called the multiplex PCR reads again in MiXCR, with one record for every CDR3 protein. The profile covers approximately 400,000 distinct CDR3 sequences, with over 12% appearing a single time and 25% to 30% taken by the ten largest. Sequencing was done on a sample of blood. The TCR sequence derives from a man aged 50 to 60 with Graves' ophthalmopathy.

The CDR3 region is CASSPPGGGDEQYF. The CDR3 DNA sequence: TGTGCCAGCAGTCCACCCGGGGGGGGCGACGAGCAGTACTTC. V gene TRBV27 combines with J gene TRBJ2-7, with 8 bases that match TRBD2. Germline trimming cut 5 bases from V and 5 bases from J; bases unmatched to any gene: 8. The CDR3 runs 14 residues. Looked up from germline, CDR1 is MNHEY and CDR2 is SMNVEV (reference sequence).